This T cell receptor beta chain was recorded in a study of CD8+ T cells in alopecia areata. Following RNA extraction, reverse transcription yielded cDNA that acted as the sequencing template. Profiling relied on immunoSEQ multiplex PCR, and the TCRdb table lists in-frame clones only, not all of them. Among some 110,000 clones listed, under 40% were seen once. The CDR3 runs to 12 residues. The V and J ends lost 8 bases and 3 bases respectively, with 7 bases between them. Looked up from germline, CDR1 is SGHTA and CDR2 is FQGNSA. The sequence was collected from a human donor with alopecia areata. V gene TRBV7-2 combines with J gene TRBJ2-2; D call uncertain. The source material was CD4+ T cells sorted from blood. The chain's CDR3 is CASGLYTGELFF. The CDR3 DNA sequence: TGTGCCAGCGGGCTGTACACCGGGGAGCTGTTTTTT.